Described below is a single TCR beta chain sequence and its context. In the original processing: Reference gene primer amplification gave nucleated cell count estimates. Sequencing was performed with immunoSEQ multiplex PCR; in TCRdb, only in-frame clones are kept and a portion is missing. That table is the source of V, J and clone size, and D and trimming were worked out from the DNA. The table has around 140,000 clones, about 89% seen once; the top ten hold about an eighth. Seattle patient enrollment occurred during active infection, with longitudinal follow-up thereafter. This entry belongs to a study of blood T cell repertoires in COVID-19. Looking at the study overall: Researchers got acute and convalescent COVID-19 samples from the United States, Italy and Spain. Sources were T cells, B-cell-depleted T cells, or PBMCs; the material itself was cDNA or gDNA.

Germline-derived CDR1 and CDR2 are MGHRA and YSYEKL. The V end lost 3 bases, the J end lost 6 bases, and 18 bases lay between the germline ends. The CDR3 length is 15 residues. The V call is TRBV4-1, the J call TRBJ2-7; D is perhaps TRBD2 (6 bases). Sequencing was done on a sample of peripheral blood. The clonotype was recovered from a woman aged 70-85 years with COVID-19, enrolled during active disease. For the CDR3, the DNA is TGCGCCAGCAGCCAGGAAGGACTACGGGTCGGCGAGCAGTACTTC. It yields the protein CASSQEGLRVGEQYF.